The 5 T cell receptor beta chains reported below all come from one sample, sequenced in a study of identical twins. From the 5' RACE reads, TCRdb called clonotypes with MiXCR, one entry per CDR3 protein. The sample shows around 650,000 distinct CDR3 sequences, 7.1% of them seen only once. The sample also formed part of further work on yellow fever vaccine responses in identical twins.

Material for sequencing was PBMCs. The receptors were sampled from a woman under 30 in good health.

This clonotype was seen many times. The chain is built from TRBV7-9 and TRBJ2-7, with 7 bases that match TRBD1. CDR3 length: 12 residues. J was trimmed by 7 bases and V by 5 bases; bases with no gene match: 5. Germline V gene sequence: CDR1 SEHNR, CDR2 FQNEAQ (reference sequence). In DNA, the CDR3 is TGTGCCAGCAGCCGTGACAGGGTGGAGCAGTACGTC. Amino acid sequence: CASSRDRVEQYV.

This clonotype was recorded many times. This chain uses TRBV5-1 with TRBJ2-1, with 9 bases fitting TRBD1. The trim removed 1 base at V and 8 bases at J, leaving 7 bases unmatched. The CDR3 runs to 15 residues. Germline CDR1 reads SGHRS; CDR2 reads YFSETQ. The CDR3 region is CASSLPGQGRDEQFF. The CDR3 region has the DNA TGCGCCAGCAGCTTGCCGGGACAGGGTCGCGATGAGCAGTTCTTC.

The rearrangement joins TRBV7-9 to TRBJ2-5, with D tentatively TRBD2 (6 bases). CDR3 size: 13 residues. Looked up from germline, CDR1 is SEHNR and CDR2 is FQNEAQ (reference sequence). Trimming took 1 base from V and 10 from J, leaving 13 bases between them. CDR3 in amino acids: CASSLETGRDQYF. Written as DNA, the CDR3 is TGTGCCAGCAGCTTAGAAACCGGGAGAGACCAGTACTTC.

This rearrangement joins TRBV5-1 to TRBJ2-1, with no clear D. There are 16 residues in the CDR3. Deletions cut 0 bases from V and 0 bases from J, with 10 bases between. Germline CDR1 is SGHRS and CDR2 is YFSETQ. The CDR3, as DNA: TGCGCCAGCAGCTTGGGAGTGGTAAGCTCCTACAATGAGCAGTTCTTC. This gives the protein CASSLGVVSSYNEQFF.

The chain recombines TRBV19 with TRBJ2-3; the D call may be TRBD1 or TRBD2 (5 bases each). Trimming stripped 7 bases from V and 2 bases from J, with 13 bases between. The CDR3 length is 14 residues. Per the germline V gene, CDR1 is LNHDA and CDR2 is SQIVND (reference sequence). The CDR3 region is CASKSGTATDTQYF. Here the CDR3 DNA reads TGTGCCAGTAAGTCGGGGACCGCCACAGATACGCAGTATTTT.